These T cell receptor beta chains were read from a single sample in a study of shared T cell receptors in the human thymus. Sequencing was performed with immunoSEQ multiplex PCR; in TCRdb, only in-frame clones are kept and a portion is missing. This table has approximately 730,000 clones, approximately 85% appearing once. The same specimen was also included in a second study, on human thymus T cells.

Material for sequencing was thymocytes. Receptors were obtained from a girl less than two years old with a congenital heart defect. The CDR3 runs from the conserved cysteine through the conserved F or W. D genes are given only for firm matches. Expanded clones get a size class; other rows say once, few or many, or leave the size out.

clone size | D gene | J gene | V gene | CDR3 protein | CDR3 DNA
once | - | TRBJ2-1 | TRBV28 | CASSFAGTDEQFF | TGTGCCAGCAGTTTTGCGGGTACCGATGAGCAGTTCTTC
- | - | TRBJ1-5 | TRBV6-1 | CASSGWGGPSNQPQHF | TGTGCCAGCAGTGGTTGGGGAGGCCCGAGCAATCAGCCCCAGCATTTT
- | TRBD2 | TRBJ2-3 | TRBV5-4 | CASRTTSSGTDTQYF | TGTGCCAGCAGGACGACTAGCTCGGGCACAGATACGCAGTATTTT
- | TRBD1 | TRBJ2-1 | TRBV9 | CASSATQTGGAYNEQFF | TGTGCCAGCAGCGCGACCCAGACAGGGGGCGCTTACAATGAGCAGTTCTTC
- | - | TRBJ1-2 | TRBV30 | CAWSVRGDTEGNYGYTF | TGTGCCTGGAGTGTACGGGGGGACACCGAGGGTAACTATGGCTACACCTTC
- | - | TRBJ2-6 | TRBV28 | CASNTVSGANVLTF | TGTGCCAGCAATACGGTCTCTGGGGCCAACGTCCTGACTTTC
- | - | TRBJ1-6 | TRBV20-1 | CSARDRFRPLF | TGCAGTGCCAGAGACAGGTTTCGCCCCTTGTTT
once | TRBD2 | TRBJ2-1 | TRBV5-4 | CASSPGLAGYNEQFF | TGTGCCAGCAGCCCCGGACTAGCAGGTTACAATGAGCAGTTCTTC
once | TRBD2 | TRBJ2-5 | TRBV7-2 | CASSWPLAGWVETQYF | TGTGCCAGCAGCTGGCCACTAGCGGGCTGGGTAGAGACCCAGTACTTC
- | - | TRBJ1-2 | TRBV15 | CATSREELPDLYGYTF | TGTGCCACCAGCAGAGAGGAGCTTCCAGACCTCTATGGCTACACCTTC
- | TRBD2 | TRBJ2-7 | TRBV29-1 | CSVESGLVPPGEQYF | TGCAGCGTTGAATCTGGACTAGTACCACCGGGGGAGCAGTACTTC
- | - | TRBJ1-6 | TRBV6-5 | CASSYSARVYNSPLHF | TGTGCCAGCAGTTACTCGGCCAGGGTCTATAATTCACCCCTCCACTTT
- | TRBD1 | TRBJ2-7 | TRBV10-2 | CASSDNRTGGYEQYF | TGCGCCAGCAGTGATAACAGGACAGGGGGGTACGAGCAGTACTTC
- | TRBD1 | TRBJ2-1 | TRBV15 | CATSRTGTGHYNEQFF | TGTGCCACCAGCAGAACCGGGACAGGTCACTACAATGAGCAGTTCTTC
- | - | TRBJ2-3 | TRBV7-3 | CASSFFADTQYF | TGTGCCAGCAGCTTCTTCGCAGATACGCAGTATTTT
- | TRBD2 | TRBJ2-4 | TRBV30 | CAWSSTSGKNIQYF | TGTGCCTGGAGTTCAACTAGCGGCAAAAACATTCAGTACTTC
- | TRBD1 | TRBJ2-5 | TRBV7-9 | CASSRTGQGINFQETQYF | TGTGCCAGCAGCCGGACGGGACAGGGGATCAACTTCCAAGAGACCCAGTACTTC
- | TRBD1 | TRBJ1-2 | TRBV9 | CASSQYYRGRGYGYTF | TGTGCCAGCAGCCAATACTACAGGGGGCGTGGCTATGGCTACACCTTC
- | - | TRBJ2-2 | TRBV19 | CASSVRRGPGELFF | TGTGCCAGTAGTGTCCGGCGAGGCCCCGGGGAGCTGTTTTTT
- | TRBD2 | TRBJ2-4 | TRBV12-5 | CASGLVSAGGPYNIQYF | TGTGCTAGTGGTTTGGTGTCGGCGGGGGGGCCGTATAACATTCAGTACTTC
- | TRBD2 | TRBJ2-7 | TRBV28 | CASSFPLKTSGGHSYEQYF | TGTGCCAGCAGTTTTCCCCTGAAGACTAGCGGGGGCCACTCCTACGAGCAGTACTTC
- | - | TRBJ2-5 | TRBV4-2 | CASSSRTNRQETQYF | TGTGCCAGCAGCTCACGCACTAACCGACAAGAGACCCAGTACTTC
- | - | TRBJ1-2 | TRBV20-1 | CSRGYGYTF | TGCAGCCGGGGCTATGGCTACACCTTC
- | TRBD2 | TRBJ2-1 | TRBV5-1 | CASRTRETDYNEQFF | TGCGCCAGCAGGACGCGGGAGACCGACTACAATGAGCAGTTCTTC
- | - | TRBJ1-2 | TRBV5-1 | CASRARQANYGYTF | TGCGCCAGCAGAGCTCGACAGGCGAACTATGGCTACACCTTC
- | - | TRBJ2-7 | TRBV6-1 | CASAGYEQYF | TGTGCCAGCGCGGGTTACGAGCAGTACTTC
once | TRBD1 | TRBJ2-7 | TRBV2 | CASSGTGRQYF | TGTGCCAGCAGCGGGACAGGGAGGCAGTACTTC
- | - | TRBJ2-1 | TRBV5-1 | CASSLVGARGPLHHNEQFF | TGCGCCAGCAGCTTGGTTGGGGCCAGGGGCCCTCTACACCACAATGAGCAGTTCTTC
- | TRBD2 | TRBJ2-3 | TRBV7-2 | CASSASGDNTDTQYF | TGTGCCAGCAGCGCTAGCGGGGACAACACAGATACGCAGTATTTT
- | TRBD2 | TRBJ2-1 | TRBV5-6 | CASSLDLAGYNEQFF | TGTGCCAGCAGCTTGGATCTAGCGGGGTACAATGAGCAGTTCTTC
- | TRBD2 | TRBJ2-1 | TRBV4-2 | CASSQEDRAGGHEQFF | TGTGCCAGCAGCCAAGAAGATCGAGCGGGGGGCCATGAGCAGTTCTTC
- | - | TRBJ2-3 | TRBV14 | CASSQGRGSTDTQYF | TGTGCCAGCAGCCAAGGAAGGGGGAGCACAGATACGCAGTATTTT
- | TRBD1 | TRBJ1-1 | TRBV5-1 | CASSLGNRGPTEAFF | TGCGCCAGCAGCTTGGGCAACAGGGGGCCTACTGAAGCTTTCTTT
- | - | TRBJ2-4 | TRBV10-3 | CAICRWTVSRNIQYF | TGTGCCATCTGTCGGTGGACAGTCTCTCGAAACATTCAGTACTTC
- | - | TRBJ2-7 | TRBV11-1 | CASSFRGIGTYEQYF | TGTGCCAGCAGCTTTAGGGGTATAGGGACCTACGAGCAGTACTTC
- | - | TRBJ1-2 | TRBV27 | CASSPAGAQGYTF | TGTGCCAGCAGTCCCGCGGGGGCTCAGGGCTACACCTTC
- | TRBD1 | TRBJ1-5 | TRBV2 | CASSEGWTGGDHSNQPQHF | TGTGCCAGCAGTGAAGGGTGGACAGGAGGGGACCACAGCAATCAGCCCCAGCATTTT
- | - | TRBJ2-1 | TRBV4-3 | CASSQELLVINEQFF | TGCGCCAGCAGCCAAGAACTACTAGTCATTAATGAGCAGTTCTTC
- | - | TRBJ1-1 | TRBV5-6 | CASCLKDRGYTEAFF | TGTGCCAGCTGTCTTAAAGATCGGGGTTATACTGAAGCTTTCTTT